Each of the 32 T cell receptor beta chains below was sequenced from the same sample in a study of blood T cell repertoires in COVID-19. The protocol was immunoSEQ multiplex PCR, while the TCRdb copy is restricted to in-frame clones and leaves out a portion. The table lists about 200,000 clones, around 86% of them singletons. Sequenced: peripheral blood. The receptors come from a man older than 75 with acute or convalescent COVID-19.

The chain combines TRBV27 with TRBJ1-2, with a weak D call TRBD1 (5 bases). The CDR3 loop spans 16 amino acids. Trimming removed 5 bases from V and 3 bases from J, with 19 bases in between. CDR1 MNHEY and CDR2 SMNVEV come from the germline V gene (reference sequence). The CDR3 is CASSPPGVREDYGYTF. The CDR3 nucleotides are TGTGCCAGCAGTCCTCCGGGGGTGAGGGAGGACTATGGCTACACCTTC.

The rearrangement uses TRBV25-1 and TRBJ1-1, with 7 bases aligning to TRBD1. The J segment lost 11 bases and the V segment lost 3 bases, leaving 12 bases of the junction unmatched. Germline V gene lookup returns CDR1 MGHDK and CDR2 SYGVNS. The CDR3 has 14 residues. The CDR3 here is CASSEVGQAAGAFF. In nucleotides, the CDR3 is TGTGCCAGCAGTGAGGTTGGACAGGCGGCAGGGGCTTTCTTT.

The chain uses TRBV12-3 or TRBV12-4 and TRBJ2-7; possible D gene TRBD1, 5 bases. V lost 3 bases to trimming and J lost 3 bases, with 9 bases between them. This CDR3 is 13 amino acids long. CDR3 DNA sequence: TGTGCCAGCAGTTTGGGGCAACGCTACGAGCAGTACTTC. Protein sequence: CASSLGQRYEQYF.

The rearrangement joins TRBV6-5 to TRBJ1-4; D may be TRBD1 (5 bases). The germline V gene encodes CDR1 MNHEY and CDR2 SVGAGI. Trimming pared 2 bases from V and 0 bases from J, leaving 10 bases between. The CDR3 spans 16 residues. CDR3 protein: CASSYLGLTTNEKLFF. The CDR3 region has the DNA TGTGCCAGCAGTTACCTGGGACTGACAACTAATGAAAAACTGTTTTTT.

This rearrangement joins TRBV19 to TRBJ1-3; D gene unclear. The CDR3 is made up of 15 amino acids. Deletions cut 8 bases from V and 0 bases from J, with 14 bases between. Germline CDR1 LNHDA, CDR2 SQIVND (reference sequence). CDR3: CASAPPGTSGNTIYF. Here the CDR3 DNA reads TGTGCCAGTGCCCCCCCAGGCACCTCTGGAAACACCATATATTTT.

V usage is TRBV6-5 and J usage is TRBJ2-1, with 7 bases identical to TRBD2. V was pared by 0 bases and J by 2 bases, with 4 bases of the junction left unmatched. Germline lookup yields CDR1 MNHEY and CDR2 SVGAGI. This CDR3 has 16 amino acids. The CDR3 loop is CASSYSQRGAYNEQFF. CDR3 nucleotides: TGTGCCAGCAGTTACTCACAGCGGGGAGCCTACAATGAGCAGTTCTTC.

The chain employs TRBV7-8 and TRBJ2-1, with a possible D match to TRBD2 (6 bases). The CDR3 loop spans 16 amino acids. V lost 1 base, J lost 7 bases, and 17 bases lay in between. Germline V gene lookup returns CDR1 SGHVS and CDR2 FQNEAQ. The CDR3 spells CASSLVGLTYDNEQFF. As DNA, the CDR3 is TGTGCCAGCAGCTTAGTCGGACTAACCTATGATAATGAGCAGTTCTTC.

In this sample, this clone turned up a few times. This rearrangement joins TRBV18 to TRBJ2-7; D gene unclear. This CDR3 has 14 amino acids. V dropped 0 bases and J dropped 7 bases, with 13 bases sitting between them. The germline gives CDR1 KGHSH, CDR2 LQKENI. CDR3 DNA: TGTGCCAGCTCACCACCGGCTTTCTCGTGGGAGCAGTACTTC. Its protein is CASSPPAFSWEQYF.

This clone is a singleton in its sample. The chain joins TRBV27 to TRBJ1-2; 7 bases are a match to TRBD1. CDR1 is MNHEY and CDR2 is SMNVEV in the germline V gene (reference sequence). V dropped 6 bases and J dropped 4; count of bases not matched to a gene: 5. The length of the CDR3 is 13 residues. This chain's CDR3 is CASSLHRGYGYTF. The CDR3 DNA reads TGTGCCAGCAGCCTTCACAGGGGCTATGGCTACACCTTC.

The chain joins TRBV4-1 to TRBJ1-6; D might be TRBD1 (5 bases). The CDR3 runs 15 residues. Trimming took off 0 bases at V and 7 bases at J, with 10 bases between the two ends. Per germline, CDR1 MGHRA and CDR2 YSYEKL. CDR3 nucleotides: TGCGCCAGCAGCCAAGAAGGCCAGGGAAATTCACCCCTCCACTTT. It encodes CASSQEGQGNSPLHF.

This sequence joins TRBV25-1 and TRBJ2-6; 9 bases are a match to TRBD1. The CDR3 is 16 residues long. V lost 3 bases and J lost 9; bases outside the gene matches: 9. CDR1 and CDR2 (germline): MGHDK, SYGVNS. CDR3 in DNA: TGTGCCAGCAGTGAGGGACAGGGTTTATCGGGCAACGTCCTGACTTTC. This codes for CASSEGQGLSGNVLTF.

The rearrangement links TRBV6-5 to TRBJ1-1; the D is unclear. V dropped 5 bases and J dropped 0 bases, with 7 bases sitting between them. Germline lookup yields CDR1 MNHEY and CDR2 SVGAGI. The CDR3 runs to 13 residues. CDR3 protein: CASSLPLNTEAFF. The CDR3 DNA is TGTGCCAGCAGTCTACCTCTGAACACTGAAGCTTTCTTT.

The chain carries TRBV6-5 and TRBJ2-7, with a tentative D call TRBD1 (6 bases). Trimming left V 6 bases short and J 3 bases short, with 12 bases between. The CDR3 covers 13 residues. Germline V lookup: CDR1 MNHEY, CDR2 SVGAGI. CDR3 DNA: TGTGCCAGCAGCAAGACAGGCGGCTACGAGCAGTACTTC. As protein: CASSKTGGYEQYF.

The chain joins TRBV2 to TRBJ2-2, with TRBD2 matching over 13 bases. Germline lookup yields CDR1 SNHLY and CDR2 FYNNEI. The CDR3 loop spans 15 amino acids. Trimming took 7 bases from V and 6 from J; bases not matched to a gene: 5. For the CDR3, the DNA is TGTGCCAGCATCGGACTAGCGGGAGTCGCCGGGGAGCTGTTTTTT. Translated: CASIGLAGVAGELFF.

The chain carries TRBV19 and TRBJ2-1; 10 bases map to TRBD1. V was clipped by 4 bases and J by 6 bases; unmatched bases: 12. CDR3 length: 17 amino acids. Per germline, CDR1 LNHDA and CDR2 SQIVND (reference sequence). CDR3 amino acids: CASSTAPGQGYGNEQFF. The DNA for the CDR3 is TGTGCCAGTAGTACCGCCCCGGGACAGGGGTATGGCAATGAGCAGTTCTTC.

The CDR3 DNA reads as TGTGCCAGCAGCTTGGAGGAGTCCTACGAGCAGTACTTC. This encodes CASSLEESYEQYF. This rearrangement joins TRBV7-3 to TRBJ2-7; the D gene is possibly TRBD2 (5 bases). Germline CDR1 reads SGHTA; CDR2 reads FQGTGA. The ends were cut back, 3 bases at V and 1 base at J, with 7 bases in the middle. The CDR3 is 13 residues long.

The V and J genes are TRBV2 and TRBJ2-1; the D gene is possibly TRBD1 (6 bases). The CDR3 is made up of 15 amino acids. Trimming removed 2 bases from V and 3 bases from J, with 11 bases in between. Germline CDR1 is SNHLY and CDR2 is FYNNEI. The CDR3 here is CASSEQGSVYNEQFF. The CDR3 region has the DNA TGTGCCAGCAGTGAACAGGGGTCCGTCTACAATGAGCAGTTCTTC. Full variable domain (rest looked up from reference TRBV2 and TRBJ2-1): EPEVTQTPSHQVTQMGQEVILRCVPISNHLYFYWYRQILGQKVEFLVSFYNNEISEKSEIFDDQFSVERPDGSNFTLKIRSTKLEDSAMYFCASSEQGSVYNEQFFGPGTRLTVL.

This rearrangement joins TRBV5-1 to TRBJ1-4; the D is unclear. This CDR3 has 15 amino acids. Per germline, CDR1 SGHRS and CDR2 YFSETQ. The V end lost 0 bases, the J end lost 0 bases, and 6 bases lay between the germline ends. CDR3 amino acids: CASSLAVTTNEKLFF. The DNA of the CDR3 is TGCGCCAGCAGCTTGGCCGTTACAACTAATGAAAAACTGTTTTTT.

The J gene is TRBJ1-5, the V gene TRBV7-8; possible D gene TRBD1, 5 bases. Looked up from germline, CDR1 is SGHVS and CDR2 is FQNEAQ. Trimming stripped 5 bases from V and 4 bases from J, with 12 bases between. The length of the CDR3 is 14 residues. In DNA, the CDR3 is TGTGCCAGCAGCGAGGGGAGGGGAAATCAGCCCCAGCATTTT. Translated: CASSEGRGNQPQHF.

J is TRBJ1-1 and V is TRBV19; D remains ambiguous. The germline CDR1 and CDR2 sequences are LNHDA and SQIVND (reference sequence). Trimming took off 3 bases at V and 5 bases at J, with 10 bases between the two ends. The CDR3 has 13 residues. CDR3: CASSIVPGTEAFF. The CDR3 region has the DNA TGTGCCAGTAGTATTGTTCCGGGGACTGAAGCTTTCTTT. The full variable domain, its missing parts supplied by reference TRBV19 and TRBJ1-1, is DGGITQSPKYLFRKEGQNVTLSCEQNLNHDAMYWYRQDPGQGLRLIYYSQIVNDFQKGDIAEGYSVSREKKESFPLTVTSAQKNPTAFYLCASSIVPGTEAFFGQGTRLTVV.

This clone has ten or more counts. The genes are TRBV19 and TRBJ2-7; tentatively, D is TRBD2 (5 bases). CDR3 length equals 13 residues. The V end was cut by 5 bases, the J end by 6 bases, with 14 bases between. Per the germline V gene, CDR1 is LNHDA and CDR2 is SQIVND (reference sequence). CDR3 coding DNA: TGTGCCAGTAGTCGAACTAGGGAAAGCGAGCAGTACTTC. It translates to CASSRTRESEQYF. The entire variable domain, with the rest obtained from reference TRBV19 and TRBJ2-7, is as follows: DGGITQSPKYLFRKEGQNVTLSCEQNLNHDAMYWYRQDPGQGLRLIYYSQIVNDFQKGDIAEGYSVSREKKESFPLTVTSAQKNPTAFYLCASSRTRESEQYFGPGTRLTVT.

This sequence joins TRBV9 and TRBJ2-7, with 11 bases lining up with TRBD1. The V segment lost 0 bases and the J segment 7 bases; nucleotides outside the gene matches: 6. The CDR3 is 15 residues long. Germline CDR1 is SGDLS and CDR2 is YYNGEE. CDR3 in amino acids: CASSVEGQGVREQYF. The CDR3 DNA reads TGTGCCAGCAGCGTAGAGGGACAGGGGGTTCGGGAGCAGTACTTC. Combining the CDR3 with reference TRBV9 and TRBJ2-7 gives the whole variable domain DSGVTQTPKHLITATGQRVTLRCSPRSGDLSVYWYQQSLDQGLQFLIQYYNGEERAKGNILERFSAQQFPDLHSELNLSSLELGDSALYFCASSVEGQGVREQYFGPGTRLTVT.

The chain couples TRBV7-8 to TRBJ1-1; D might be TRBD1 (6 bases). Germline V gene data show CDR1 as SGHVS and CDR2 as FQNEAQ. The V end was cut by 5 bases, the J end by 6 bases, with 10 bases between. This CDR3 has 12 residues. CDR3 nucleotide sequence: TGTGCCAGCAGCCCGGGACATTCTGAAGCTTTCTTT. Protein product: CASSPGHSEAFF.

This chain uses TRBV6-5 with TRBJ2-2, with 7 bases that match TRBD2. The length of the CDR3 is 14 residues. The V gene end was trimmed by 0 bases and the J gene end by 7 bases; junction bases not matched to a gene: 2. Germline V lookup: CDR1 MNHEY, CDR2 SVGAGI. The CDR3 sequence: CASSYSGGNGELFF. As DNA, the CDR3 is TGTGCCAGCAGTTACTCGGGGGGGAACGGGGAGCTGTTTTTT.

The count of this clone is one. The gene calls are TRBV6-2 or TRBV6-3 and TRBJ2-7, with 7 bases aligning to TRBD1. V was pared by 2 bases and J by 3 bases, with 4 bases of the junction left unmatched. This CDR3 is built from 14 residues. CDR1 and CDR2 (germline): MNHEY, SVGEGT. The CDR3 loop reads CASSYGTARYEQYV. The CDR3 nucleotides read TGTGCCAGCAGTTACGGGACAGCGCGCTACGAGCAGTACGTC.

The sample holds a few counts of this clone. V is TRBV11-1 and J is TRBJ2-1; D is perhaps TRBD2 (5 bases). The V end was cut by 1 base, the J end by 6 bases, with 10 bases between. In germline, CDR1 is SGHAT, CDR2 FQDESV (reference sequence). There are 14 residues in the CDR3. This CDR3 is CASSLDFSANEQFF. Written as DNA, the CDR3 is TGTGCCAGCAGCTTAGATTTTAGCGCCAATGAGCAGTTCTTC.

This chain connects TRBV11-2 to TRBJ2-7, with 13 bases identical to TRBD2. The ends lost 4 bases at V and 2 bases at J; junction bases unmatched: 11. This CDR3 spans 18 amino acids. CDR1 is SGHAT and CDR2 is FQNNGV in the germline V gene. CDR3 in DNA: TGTGCCAGCAGCTCGCGCCCCGGGACTAGCGGGGCGCCCTACGAGCAGTACTTC. Translated, it gives CASSSRPGTSGAPYEQYF.

This chain connects TRBV6-5 to TRBJ1-4, with 8 bases aligning to TRBD1. CDR3 length: 14 residues. V dropped 6 bases and J dropped 7; count of bases not matched to a gene: 7. Germline V gene lookup returns CDR1 MNHEY and CDR2 SVGAGI. Here the CDR3 reads CASRKGQAREKLFF. The CDR3 DNA is TGTGCCAGCAGGAAGGGACAGGCGCGTGAAAAACTGTTTTTT.

The chain joins TRBV18 to TRBJ2-2; tentative D call: TRBD1 (6 bases). There are 16 residues in the CDR3. The germline V gene encodes CDR1 KGHSH and CDR2 LQKENI. Trimming shortened V by 6 bases and J by 1 base, and 15 bases separated the two germline ends. The DNA for the CDR3 is TGTGCCAGCTCGCTTACCGGGACACTGAACACCGGGGAGCTGTTTTTT. Translating gives CASSLTGTLNTGELFF.

J is TRBJ1-5 and V is TRBV7-8, with 8 bases fitting TRBD1. Germline CDR1 is SGHVS and CDR2 is FQNEAQ. The junction had 4 bases not matched to a gene; V was cut back by 5 bases and J by 4 bases. The length of the CDR3 is 14 residues. The CDR3 coding sequence is TGTGCCAGCAGCCGACAGGGGTTGAATCAGCCCCAGCATTTT. It translates to CASSRQGLNQPQHF.

This chain joins TRBV21-1 and TRBJ1-2; TRBD1 reflects the table's D call only, with no check against the DNA. TRBV21-1 is classified as a pseudogene. The CDR3 is 16 amino acids. CDR3 in DNA: TGTGCCAGCAGCAAAGATCGGGGGACAGGAGTCTATGGCTACACCTTC. The encoded protein is CASSKDRGTGVYGYTF.

The rearrangement links TRBV11-2 to TRBJ2-5; 8 nucleotides agree with TRBD2. The CDR3 runs 16 residues. Looked up from germline, CDR1 is SGHAT and CDR2 is FQNNGV. Losses at the gene ends were 2 bases for V and 5 bases for J; bases not matched to a gene: 10. The CDR3 region is CASSLIGRGRRETQYF. The CDR3 nucleotides read TGTGCCAGCAGCTTAATCGGGCGCGGGAGGAGGGAGACCCAGTACTTC. Drawing the rest from reference TRBV11-2 and TRBJ2-5, the complete variable domain is EAGVAQSPRYKIIEKRQSVAFWCNPISGHATLYWYQQILGQGPKLLIQFQNNGVVDDSQLPKDRFSAERLKGVDSTLKIQPAKLEDSAVYLCASSLIGRGRRETQYFGPGTRLLVL.